The 31 T cell receptor beta chains below all came from one sample that was sequenced in a study of CD8 T cells in Susac syndrome. When the RNA was reverse transcribed, random hexamers were used with an input of roughly 0.5 to 1 ug. TCRdb recomputed calls from the immunoSEQ multiplex PCR reads with MiXCR, one row per CDR3 protein. The table shows approximately 130,000 distinct CDR3 sequences, with around 90% occurring only once. Material for sequencing was CD8+ T cells from PBMCs. Receptors originate from a human donor with multiple sclerosis.

This clonotype was counted once. The J gene is TRBJ2-1, the V gene TRBV12-3 or TRBV12-4; 8 bases match TRBD1. The ends lost 4 bases at V and 2 bases at J; junction bases unmatched: 7. CDR3 size: 16 residues. CDR3 coding DNA: TGTGCCAGCAGTTCCACAGGGGGTGAGGCCTACAATGAGCAGTTCTTC. Its protein is CASSSTGGEAYNEQFF.

The genes are TRBV19 and TRBJ1-5, with D possibly being TRBD1 (5 bases). The CDR3 has 15 amino acids. Deletions cut 11 bases from V and 3 bases from J, with 20 bases between. In germline, CDR1 is LNHDA, CDR2 SQIVND (reference sequence). DNA for the CDR3: TGTGCCTCCCAGGGAGGGGATTTCTACAATCAGCCCCAGCATTTT. This encodes CASQGGDFYNQPQHF.

This rearrangement joins TRBV29-1 to TRBJ2-7; D may be TRBD1 or TRBD2 (5 bases each). This CDR3 has 13 residues. Germline CDR1 is SQVTM and CDR2 is ANQGSEA. Trimming took 6 bases from V and 3 from J, leaving 15 bases between them. DNA of the CDR3: TGCAGCGTCAAACCGGGACCATTCTACGAGCAGTACTTC. This sequence encodes CSVKPGPFYEQYF.

J is TRBJ1-3 and V is TRBV9; D gene ambiguous. V was cut by 0 bases and J by 2 bases, with 9 bases left in between. CDR1 is SGDLS, CDR2 YYNGEE, per germline. CDR3 length: 15 residues. DNA of the CDR3: TGTGCCAGCAGCGTAGAACCGGGTACTGGAAACACCATATATTTT. This gives the protein CASSVEPGTGNTIYF. Drawing the rest from reference TRBV9 and TRBJ1-3, the complete variable domain is DSGVTQTPKHLITATGQRVTLRCSPRSGDLSVYWYQQSLDQGLQFLIQYYNGEERAKGNILERFSAQQFPDLHSELNLSSLELGDSALYFCASSVEPGTGNTIYFGEGSWLTVV.

The chain employs TRBV6-5 and TRBJ2-5, with D unclear. The CDR3 extends over 13 amino acids. The germline V gene has CDR1 MNHEY and CDR2 SVGAGI. Trimming stripped 6 bases from V and 0 bases from J, with 8 bases between. The CDR3 region is CASSLGNQETQYF. The CDR3 nucleotides are TGTGCCAGCAGCCTTGGGAACCAAGAGACCCAGTACTTC.

V and J are TRBV20-1 and TRBJ2-7; D may be TRBD2 (6 bases). V lost 1 base to trimming and J lost 2 bases, with 9 bases between them. Germline V lookup: CDR1 DFQATT, CDR2 SNEGSKA (reference sequence). This CDR3 comprises 13 residues. In nucleotides, the CDR3 is TGCAGTGCTAGAGGTGGAGGGCCCTACGAGCAGTACTTC. It yields the protein CSARGGGPYEQYF.

This chain connects TRBV19 to TRBJ1-2; D might be TRBD1 (6 bases). The CDR3 covers 14 residues. Trimming removed 6 bases at V and 8 bases at J, with 19 bases between. CDR1 LNHDA and CDR2 SQIVND come from the germline V gene (reference sequence). The CDR3 protein is CASSPMGGRYGYTF. The CDR3 DNA sequence: TGTGCCAGTAGCCCGATGGGGGGGCGGTACGGCTACACCTTC.

CDR3 coding DNA: TGCAGCGTTGAGGAACAGGGCTACGAGCAGTACTTC. It is translated as CSVEEQGYEQYF. This chain connects TRBV29-1 to TRBJ2-7, with a tentative D call TRBD1 (6 bases). Germline CDR1 and CDR2: SQVTM and ANQGSEA. This CDR3 has 12 amino acids. With 3 bases removed from V and 3 bases from J, the gap between germline ends came to 9 bases.

This chain uses TRBV27 with TRBJ2-7, with D possibly matching TRBD1 (5 bases). V lost 3 bases and J 5 bases, leaving 14 bases between the germline ends. The length of the CDR3 is 14 residues. CDR1 is MNHEY and CDR2 is SMNVEV in the germline V gene (reference sequence). The CDR3 coding sequence is TGTGCCAGCAGTTTCGGGCAGGGCGGCAACGAGCAGTACTTC. Its protein is CASSFGQGGNEQYF.

V gene TRBV25-1 combines with J gene TRBJ1-2; D uncertain. Germline CDR1 and CDR2: MGHDK and SYGVNS. Trimming shortened V by 7 bases and J by 0 bases, and 9 bases separated the two germline ends. This CDR3 has 13 residues. CDR3: CASNGVSNYGYTF. The CDR3 DNA reads TGTGCCAGCAACGGAGTATCTAACTATGGCTACACCTTC.

The chain employs TRBV5-4 and TRBJ2-5, with D perhaps matching TRBD1 or TRBD2 (5 bases each). V was pared by 4 bases and J by 2 bases, with 12 bases between. This CDR3 comprises 14 residues. CDR1 is SGHNT and CDR2 is YYREEE in the germline V gene (reference sequence). CDR3 in DNA: TGTGCCAGCAGCCGTCGGGGCGAACAAGAGACCCAGTACTTC. It yields the protein CASSRRGEQETQYF. Full variable domain (rest looked up from reference TRBV5-4 and TRBJ2-5): ETGVTQSPTHLIKTRGQQVTLRCSSQSGHNTVSWYQQALGQGPQFIFQYYREEENGRGNFPPRFSGLQFPNYSSELNVNALELDDSALYLCASSRRGEQETQYFGPGTRLLVL.

The CDR3 reads CSVTSRASSLLGYGYTF. CDR3 sequence (DNA): TGCAGCGTCACTAGCCGGGCCTCGTCTCTTCTGGGCTATGGCTACACCTTC. The chain has TRBV29-1 and TRBJ1-2; unclear D gene. The CDR3 runs 17 residues. CDR1 is SQVTM, CDR2 ANQGSEA, per germline. The germline V and J ends were trimmed by 6 bases and 4 bases, with 27 bases remaining between them.

This clonotype appeared once. This chain connects TRBV13 to TRBJ2-1; D unclear. Looked up from germline, CDR1 is PRHDT and CDR2 is FYEKMQ (reference sequence). The CDR3 totals 12 residues. The V gene lost 5 bases and the J gene lost 7 bases, with 9 bases spanning the gap. The CDR3: CASSDLLNEQFF. The CDR3 nucleotides read TGTGCCAGCAGCGACCTATTGAATGAGCAGTTCTTC.

The sample holds one count of this clonotype. The chain has TRBV5-1 and TRBJ1-1; tentatively, D is TRBD1 (5 bases). Germline V gene lookup returns CDR1 SGHRS and CDR2 YFSETQ. The CDR3 runs to 15 residues. V shed 4 bases and J shed 1 base, with 14 bases lying between them. CDR3 in DNA: TGCGCCAGCAGCATCTCGACAGTAGGGAACACTGAAGCTTTCTTT. Encoded protein: CASSISTVGNTEAFF.

The chain is built from TRBV19 and TRBJ1-1, with D uncertain. Germline loops: CDR1 LNHDA, CDR2 SQIVND (reference sequence). Trimming took off 5 bases at V and 1 base at J, with 8 bases between the two ends. This CDR3 has 13 residues. The CDR3 DNA sequence: TGTGCCAGTAGTCTACAGCCGAACACTGAAGCTTTCTTT. Protein sequence: CASSLQPNTEAFF.

This chain connects TRBV16 to TRBJ1-1; D not certain. CDR1 is KGHSY, CDR2 FQNENV, per germline. V lost 0 bases to trimming and J lost 1 base, with 9 bases between them. The CDR3 sequence is 15 residues long. CDR3 residues: CASSQSGLWNTEAFF. In DNA, the CDR3 is TGTGCCAGCAGCCAATCTGGGTTATGGAACACTGAAGCTTTCTTT.

Notes on this clonotype: A junction end diverges from the germline sequence, so it may reflect a read error. The V gene is TRBV20-1, the J gene TRBJ1-1; D ambiguous. CDR1 DFQATT and CDR2 SNEGSKA come from the germline V gene (reference sequence). CDR3 length equals 11 residues. Here the CDR3 DNA reads TGCAGTGCTAGAGATCGGCTTGAAGCCTTCTTT. It is translated as CSARDRLEAFF.

The V and J genes are TRBV12-3 or TRBV12-4 and TRBJ2-1; no firm D call. The CDR3 is 16 residues long. V was clipped by 6 bases and J by 3 bases, with 18 bases between them. This CDR3 is CASSPSSLWDYNEQFF. The CDR3 DNA reads as TGTGCCAGCAGCCCCTCGAGCCTGTGGGACTACAATGAGCAGTTCTTC.

This chain connects TRBV6-5 to TRBJ2-7; a weak D match, TRBD2 (5 bases). The CDR3 loop spans 13 amino acids. V was clipped by 2 bases and J by 1 base, with 6 bases between them. Germline-derived CDR1 and CDR2 are MNHEY and SVGAGI. The CDR3 loop is CASSYRESYEQYF. As DNA, the CDR3 is TGTGCCAGCAGTTACAGGGAGTCCTACGAGCAGTACTTC.

The chain couples TRBV4-2 to TRBJ2-6; no definite D call. Germline lookup yields CDR1 LGHNA and CDR2 YNFKEQ. The CDR3 is 15 residues long. V lost 2 bases and J lost 0, with 5 bases in between. CDR3 protein: CASSQQHSGANVLTF. CDR3 DNA sequence: TGTGCCAGCAGCCAACAGCACTCTGGGGCCAACGTCCTGACTTTC.

The V and J genes are TRBV7-9 and TRBJ2-3, with D hard to call. Germline V gives CDR1 SEHNR, CDR2 FQNEAQ (reference sequence). Trimming removed 5 bases at V and 6 bases at J, with 6 bases between. This CDR3 is 11 amino acids long. CDR3 DNA sequence: TGTGCCAGCAGCCCTCTCGATACGCAGTATTTT. Residues: CASSPLDTQYF.

The V and J genes are TRBV12-3 or TRBV12-4 and TRBJ2-7; 9 bases are shared with TRBD1. V shed 7 bases, J shed 4 bases, and the junction held 8 bases outside the gene matches. CDR3 length: 14 amino acids. CDR3 DNA: TGTGCCAGCACCCACCCGGACAGGGGATACGAGCAGTACTTC. Its protein is CASTHPDRGYEQYF.

The chain links TRBV6-5 to TRBJ2-1; 8 bases align to TRBD2. The CDR3 has 14 amino acids. J lost 6 bases, V lost 8 bases, and 9 bases had no gene match. Per the germline V gene, CDR1 is MNHEY and CDR2 is SVGAGI. The CDR3 nucleotides are TGTGCCAGCCGCCCCAGCGGGAGTCCCAATGAGCAGTTCTTC. It is translated as CASRPSGSPNEQFF.

The chain links TRBV28 to TRBJ1-2; 10 bases agree with TRBD1. The length of the CDR3 is 16 residues. Trimming at V came to 3 bases and at J to 8 bases, leaving 12 bases not matched to a gene. Germline loops: CDR1 MDHEN, CDR2 SYDVKM. For the CDR3, the DNA is TGTGCCAGCAGTTTCGACAGGGGGCCCCTCCTATCCGGCTACACCTTC. This translates into CASSFDRGPLLSGYTF.

In DNA, the CDR3 is TGTGCCAGCACCCATGAGCAGGGACCCTACGAGCAGTACTTC. Translated, it gives CASTHEQGPYEQYF. This sequence joins TRBV7-8 and TRBJ2-7; the D call may be TRBD1 or TRBD2 (5 bases each). From germline, CDR1 is SGHVS and CDR2 FQNEAQ. The ends were cut back, 7 bases at V and 2 bases at J, with 15 bases in the middle. The CDR3 runs to 14 residues.

This rearrangement joins TRBV4-2 to TRBJ2-7; the match to TRBD2 covers 8 bases. This CDR3 has 15 amino acids. The junction had 6 bases not matched to a gene; V was cut back by 1 base and J by 4 bases. Germline values: CDR1 LGHNA, CDR2 YNFKEQ. The CDR3 spells CASSQGVASGYEQYF. The CDR3 DNA reads as TGTGCCAGCAGCCAAGGAGTGGCTAGCGGGTACGAGCAGTACTTC.

Concerning this clonotype itself: A junction end diverges from the germline sequence, so it may reflect a read error. The gene calls are TRBV6-5 and TRBJ2-2; D gene unclear. CDR3 size: 12 residues. Looked up from germline, CDR1 is MNHEY and CDR2 is SVGAGI. CDR3 region: CASSYYTGELFF. The DNA of the CDR3 is TGTGCCAGCAGCTACTACACCGGGGAGCTGTTTTTT.

This clonotype was observed a handful of times. The rearrangement joins TRBV7-8 to TRBJ1-4, with D maybe TRBD1 (6 bases). This CDR3 spans 15 amino acids. From germline, CDR1 is SGHVS and CDR2 FQNEAQ. Trimming left V 2 bases short and J 6 bases short, with 13 bases between. In DNA, the CDR3 is TGTGCCAGCAGCTTATGGGGGCAGGAAGATGAAAAACTGTTTTTT. This sequence encodes CASSLWGQEDEKLFF.

V and J are TRBV4-3 and TRBJ2-1; weak D call: TRBD2 (5 bases). The length of the CDR3 is 16 residues. Deletions cut 0 bases from V and 12 bases from J, with 21 bases between. Germline values: CDR1 LGHNA, CDR2 YSLEER. The chain's CDR3 is CASSQDKFLDWQGQFF. The CDR3 DNA reads as TGCGCCAGCAGCCAAGATAAGTTTTTGGACTGGCAAGGGCAGTTCTTC.

CDR3: CASSQDNQPQHF. CDR3 bases: TGTGCCAGCAGCCAAGACAATCAGCCCCAGCATTTT. J is TRBJ1-5 and V is TRBV14, with D unresolved. The germline V gene encodes CDR1 SGHDN and CDR2 FVKESK. V lost 0 bases to trimming and J lost 3 bases, with 0 bases between them. The CDR3 totals 12 residues.

The chain employs TRBV4-3 and TRBJ2-7; maybe TRBD1 (6 bases). V was shortened by 0 bases and J by 3 bases, with 12 bases between the two germline ends. The CDR3 contains 15 residues. Germline V gene data show CDR1 as LGHNA and CDR2 as YSLEER. CDR3 coding DNA: TGCGCCAGCAGCCAAGAGGACAGTTTGGGCTACGAGCAGTACTTC. Protein sequence: CASSQEDSLGYEQYF.